This entry is about one T cell receptor beta chain. The repertoire was sequenced with immunoSEQ multiplex PCR; TCRdb's copy has only in-frame clones and lacks some. This table holds roughly 200,000 clones, around nine tenths found once. The sample belongs to a study of blood T cell repertoires in COVID-19. This CDR3 has 12 amino acids. Trimming cost V 2 bases and J 8 bases, with 9 bases left between them. Germline values: CDR1 MNHNS, CDR2 SASEGT. The clonotype comes from a man in his sixties with acute or convalescent COVID-19. The chain has TRBV6-1 and TRBJ1-2; D call uncertain. The sample was peripheral blood. CDR3 nucleotide sequence: TGTGCCAGCAGTGAATGGCAACAAGGCTACACCTTC. Protein product: CASSEWQQGYTF.